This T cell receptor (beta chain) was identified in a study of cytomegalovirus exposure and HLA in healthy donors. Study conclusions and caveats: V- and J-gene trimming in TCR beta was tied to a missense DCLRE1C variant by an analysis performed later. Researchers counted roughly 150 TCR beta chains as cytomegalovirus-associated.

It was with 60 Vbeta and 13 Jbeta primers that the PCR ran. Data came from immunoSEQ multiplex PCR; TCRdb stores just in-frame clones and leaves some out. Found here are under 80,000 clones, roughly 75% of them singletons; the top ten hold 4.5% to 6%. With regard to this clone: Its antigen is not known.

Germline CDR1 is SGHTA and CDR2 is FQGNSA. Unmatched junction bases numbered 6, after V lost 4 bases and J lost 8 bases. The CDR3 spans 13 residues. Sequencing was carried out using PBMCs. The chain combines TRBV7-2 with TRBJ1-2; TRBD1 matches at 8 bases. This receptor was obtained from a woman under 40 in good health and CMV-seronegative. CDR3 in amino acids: CASSSRTGRGYTF. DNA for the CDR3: TGTGCCAGCAGCTCCCGGACAGGGCGAGGCTACACCTTC.